The 14 T cell receptor beta chains in this list originate from one sample, sequenced in a study of CD8+ T cells in alopecia areata. RNA extraction was followed by reverse transcription into cDNA, which acted as the sequencing template. Some clones are missing from TCRdb's copy, which holds only in-frame ones; the method was immunoSEQ multiplex PCR. The data contain approximately 180,000 clones, roughly 63% of them singletons. The sequenced sample was CD4+ T cells sorted from blood, obtained at week 0. These receptors all stem from a human donor with alopecia areata.

This clone turned up a few times. The J gene is TRBJ1-2, the V gene TRBV2, with D unresolved. CDR3 length: 14 residues. V was clipped by 3 bases and J by 4 bases, with 12 bases between them. Germline CDR1 and CDR2: SNHLY and FYNNEI. DNA of the CDR3: TGTGCCAGCAGTGACCTCCCTGGGCCCTATGGCTACACCTTC. Amino acid sequence: CASSDLPGPYGYTF.

The sample holds a few counts of this clone. This chain joins TRBV7-6 and TRBJ1-1; D perhaps matches TRBD1 (5 bases). The CDR3 has 13 residues. Germline CDR1 reads SGHVS; CDR2 reads FNYEAQ. V gave up 3 bases and J gave up 7 bases, with 12 bases separating them. CDR3 nucleotides: TGTGCCAGCAGCTTCAGGGTGCTGGGTGAAGCTTTCTTT. Translated: CASSFRVLGEAFF.

There are a few counts of this clone. The genes are TRBV29-1 and TRBJ2-3, with TRBD2 matching over 8 bases. Looked up from germline, CDR1 is SQVTM and CDR2 is ANQGSEA. With 2 bases clipped from V and 6 bases from J, the junction kept 1 base outside the gene matches. The CDR3 has 12 amino acids. CDR3 in amino acids: CSVECGGDTQYF. CDR3 bases: TGCAGCGTTGAATGCGGGGGGGATACGCAGTATTTT.

V usage is TRBV4-3 and J usage is TRBJ2-2; TRBD1 matches at 7 bases. This CDR3 has 15 amino acids. The ends lost 4 bases at V and 0 bases at J; junction bases unmatched: 2. Germline V gene lookup returns CDR1 LGHNA and CDR2 YSLEER. CDR3: CASSRDSANTGELFF. The CDR3 DNA is TGCGCCAGCAGCCGGGACAGTGCGAACACCGGGGAGCTGTTTTTT.

V usage is TRBV7-3 and J usage is TRBJ2-5; 8 bases are a match to TRBD2. The CDR3 has 13 residues. Germline CDR1 and CDR2: SGHTA and FQGTGA. V lost 5 bases to trimming and J lost 5 bases; unmatched junction nucleotides: 4. In nucleotides, the CDR3 is TGTGCCAGCAGCCTTCGGGAGGGTGAGACCCAGTACTTC. Translation gives CASSLREGETQYF.

This chain joins TRBV11-2 and TRBJ2-4; 7 bases are a match to TRBD1. With 4 bases clipped from V and 5 bases from J, the junction kept 2 bases outside the gene matches. The CDR3 consists of 13 residues. Germline assignment: CDR1 SGHAT and CDR2 FQNNGV. CDR3 protein: CASSYRGQNIQYF. As DNA, the CDR3 is TGTGCCAGCAGCTACAGGGGTCAAAACATTCAGTACTTC.

In this sample, this clone turned up many times. J is TRBJ1-6 and V is TRBV9; a weak D match, TRBD1 (5 bases). Germline V gene sequence: CDR1 SGDLS, CDR2 YYNGEE. This CDR3 comprises 14 residues. Trimming took off 3 bases at V and 5 bases at J, with 9 bases between the two ends. The CDR3 protein is CASSGGTDNSPLHF. The CDR3 nucleotides are TGTGCCAGCAGCGGCGGGACGGATAATTCACCCCTCCACTTT.

This clone was detected only a few times. J is TRBJ1-1 and V is TRBV10-3; D is ambiguous. Trimming removed 5 bases from V and 1 base from J, with 8 bases in between. This CDR3 region has 13 residues. Germline CDR1 is ENHRY and CDR2 is SYGVKD. CDR3 DNA: TGTGCCATCAGTACCGGTCCGAACACTGAAGCTTTCTTT. Amino acids: CAISTGPNTEAFF.

This clone showed up just a few times. The rearrangement links TRBV28 to TRBJ1-1; D is unresolved. The CDR3 sequence is 11 residues long. CDR1 and CDR2 (germline): MDHEN, SYDVKM. Trimming removed 5 bases from V and 6 bases from J, with 7 bases in between. This chain's CDR3 is CASSQSPEAFF. The CDR3 DNA reads TGTGCCAGCAGTCAGTCTCCTGAAGCTTTCTTT.

The genes are TRBV5-1 and TRBJ2-4; D tentatively fits TRBD1 or TRBD2 (5 bases each). Trimming took 0 bases from V and 0 from J, leaving 10 bases between them. Germline CDR1 reads SGHRS; CDR2 reads YFSETQ. This CDR3 is built from 16 residues. Here the CDR3 DNA reads TGCGCCAGCAGCTTGGAGGGACCCATAGCCAAAAACATTCAGTACTTC. Protein: CASSLEGPIAKNIQYF.

A remark on this clone: This CDR3 is also generated by other DNA sequences in the sample. The V and J genes are TRBV29-1 and TRBJ2-7, with D perhaps matching TRBD2 (5 bases). Germline CDR1 SQVTM, CDR2 ANQGSEA. Trimming left V 6 bases short and J 4 bases short, with 10 bases between. The CDR3 extends over 11 amino acids. CDR3 nucleotides: TGCAGCGTCGGACGGGATTACGAGCAGTACTTC. It translates to CSVGRDYEQYF.

A remark on this clone: The same CDR3 is also encoded by other DNA sequences in this sample. The chain recombines TRBV30 with TRBJ1-5; maybe TRBD1 (5 bases). CDR3 size: 13 residues. From germline, CDR1 is GTSNPN and CDR2 SVGIG (reference sequence). The V gene lost 1 base and the J gene lost 4 bases, with 8 bases spanning the gap. The CDR3 here is CAWSAGGNQPQHF. CDR3 in DNA: TGTGCCTGGAGTGCCGGGGGGAATCAGCCCCAGCATTTT.

This clone was seen more than once but under ten times. Sequence at one end of the junction differs from germline and may be a read error. J is TRBJ1-5 and V is TRBV30; 9 bases map to TRBD1. Germline loops: CDR1 GTSNPN, CDR2 SVGIG (reference sequence). CDR3 length equals 16 residues. The CDR3 sequence is CAWSHRATGGKQPQHF. DNA for the CDR3: TGTGCCTGGAGTCATCGCGCTACAGGGGGCAAGCAGCCCCAGCATTTT. Together with reference TRBV30 and TRBJ1-5, the CDR3 gives the full variable domain: SQTIHQWPATLVQPVGSPLSLECTVEGTSNPNLYWYRQAAGRGLQLLFYSVGIGQISSEVPQNLSASRPQDRQFILSSKKLLLSDSGFYLCAWSHRATGGKQPQHFGDGTRLSIL.

This rearrangement joins TRBV6-1 to TRBJ1-4; D uncertain. Germline V gives CDR1 MNHNS, CDR2 SASEGT. V was pared by 0 bases and J by 2 bases, with 7 bases between. The CDR3 is 15 residues long. CDR3 sequence reads: CASSEATATNEKLFF. CDR3 nucleotides: TGTGCCAGCAGTGAAGCAACAGCTACTAATGAAAAACTGTTTTTT.